Sequencing of this TCR beta chain was carried out in a study of T cells in tumors after PD-1 blockade. Sequencing was performed with immunoSEQ multiplex PCR; in TCRdb, only in-frame clones are kept and a portion is missing. The repertoire holds some 14,000 clones, 55% to 70% seen once, with 25% to 35% in the top ten. The CDR3 contains 14 residues. Trimming shortened V by 3 bases and J by 4 bases, and 16 bases separated the two germline ends. The germline gives CDR1 SQVTM, CDR2 ANQGSEA. This receptor was identified in a human donor with cutaneous squamous cell carcinoma. The chain links TRBV29-1 to TRBJ2-7, with D perhaps TRBD2 (6 bases). Sequenced here: tumor tissue, sampled after anti-PD-1 treatment. The CDR3 here is CSVDDAGSQYEQYF. The CDR3 nucleotides are TGCAGCGTTGATGACGCGGGATCCCAGTACGAGCAGTACTTC.